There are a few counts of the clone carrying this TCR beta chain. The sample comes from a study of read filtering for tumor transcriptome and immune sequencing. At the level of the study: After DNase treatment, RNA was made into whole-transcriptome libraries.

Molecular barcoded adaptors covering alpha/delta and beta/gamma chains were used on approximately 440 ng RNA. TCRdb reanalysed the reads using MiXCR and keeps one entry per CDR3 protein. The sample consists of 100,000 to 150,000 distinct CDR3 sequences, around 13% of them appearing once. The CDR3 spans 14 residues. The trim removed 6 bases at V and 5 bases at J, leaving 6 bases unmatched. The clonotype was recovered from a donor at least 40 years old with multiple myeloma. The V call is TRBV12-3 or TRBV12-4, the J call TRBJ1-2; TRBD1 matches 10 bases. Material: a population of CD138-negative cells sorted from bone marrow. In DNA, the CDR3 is TGTGCCAGCAGGACAGGGGGCAAAGTGTATGGCTACACCTTC. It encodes CASRTGGKVYGYTF.